This T cell receptor beta chain was captured by sequencing in a study of T cell responses to AZD1222 COVID-19 vaccine (dated by TCRdb to about 2021). Turning to the overall study: AZD1222 recipients whose second dose came at about 4 weeks and those whose second dose came at about 12 weeks were combined into one group, since spike-specific TCR depth and breadth did not differ between the two schedules. Enrollment into the trials was organized by age into subgroups of 18-55, 56-69 and 70-plus years, and those subgroups contained about 160, 30 and 59 TCR-sequenced participants, respectively. A total of 240 or so trial participants underwent TCR sequencing, of whom about 200 had received two doses of AZD1222 and 26 had received two doses of the MenACWY control vaccine.

What the study reported, not specific to this receptor: In the small 56-69-year group, the increase in depth fell short of significance, most likely because of low power. Conclusions about previously exposed vaccinees are limited, since just six AZD1222 recipients were seropositive for SARS-CoV-2 at baseline. Nearly half of unique spike-specific TCRs reportedly recognized epitopes outside regions mutated in the B.1.351 and B.1.1.7 variants. Because no samples from the day 14 peak response were available, repertoires could be characterized only after the peak T cell response. A significant rise in spike-specific TCR breadth and depth was observed after two AZD1222 doses relative to day 0 and relative to MenACWY recipients. Participants were mostly white British, with more females than males. The authors suggested clonal diversity may have been underestimated. The vaccine-associated CD4 TCRs covered the entire spike protein, and the dominant responses fell in regions 160-218 and 743-854.

Details on this clone: It lacks a known antigen. Within one base of it there is no much larger clone, and no base qualities were kept.

The CDR3 runs 14 residues from the cysteine to the phenylalanine. The retained sequence is limited to the CDR3, 42 bases, with the frame set at the first base. From a lookup of the germline V gene, CDR1 and CDR2 are MDHEN and SYDVKM. V was cut back by 6 bases and J by 1 base, leaving a gap of 12 bases between them. This specimen's time point label, per the study, means: baseline before first vaccination. The vaccinee samples were drawn from two UK trials, COV001 and COV002, one of which was a single-blind randomized controlled phase 2/3 trial testing AZD1222 (ChAdOx1 nCoV-19) in healthy adults. Trial participant PBMC samples were collected at day 0 and day 28 after the second dose for TCRbeta chain sequencing. The CDR3 regions of human TCRbeta chains were analyzed by immunosequencing. As for how the authors treated the data: TCRs in the repertoires were matched against a reference library of SARS-CoV-2-specific TCRs that had been generated with the MIRA antigen-specificity platform. Breadth was defined as the fraction of unique TCRs that were SARS-CoV-2-associated, and depth was defined as the fraction of total T cells that were SARS-CoV-2-associated. Using the MIRA data, each spike-specific TCR was assigned both to the spike region to which the TCR was reactive and to a CD4 or CD8 class. Log10-transformed breadth and depth values were compared by one-way ANOVA with Sidak's multiple comparisons tests. TCRdb retrieved this table from immuneACCESS and kept in-frame rearrangements only. Not all clones are present; in checked studies, unresolved V genes account for under half, and no reason is known for the remainder. V and J calls and clone size are copied from that table; D and trimming were computed from the DNA. The sample includes some 130,000 clones, with 87% observed a single time. Of the sample, under 1.5% is held by the ten largest clones.

The V gene is TRBV28 and the J gene is TRBJ1-1, with the D gene call left open. This receptor was identified in an adult in good health. The source material was peripheral blood, sampled on day 0 of AZD1222 vaccination. The CDR3 sequence is CASRQTGPNTEAFF. The DNA sequence is given as TGTGCCAGCAGACAGACGGGCCCGAACACTGAAGCTTTCTTT.